Below, 4 T cell receptor beta chains from the same sample are listed, as sequenced in a study of cytomegalovirus exposure and HLA in healthy donors. PCR used 60 Vbeta primers and 13 Jbeta primers. TCRdb's copy holds only in-frame clones and misses some; the assay was immunoSEQ multiplex PCR. The sample contains tens of thousands of clones, about 70% of which appear only once. Sequenced material: PBMCs. Receptor source: a man aged 35 to 55 in good health and CMV-seropositive.

In its sample, this clone was seen a few times. This rearrangement joins TRBV6-1 to TRBJ1-1; D may be TRBD1 (6 bases). CDR1 MNHNS and CDR2 SASEGT come from the germline V gene. The CDR3 sequence is 14 residues long. V lost 8 bases to trimming and J lost 1 base, with 14 bases between them. In nucleotides, the CDR3 is TGTGCCAGCGGAAGACAGGTCGAGAACACTGAAGCTTTCTTT. Translating it yields CASGRQVENTEAFF.

In its sample, this clone was seen once. CDR3 coding DNA: TGTGCCAGCAGCCCGTCCGGCACAGCCCATCAGCCCCAGCATTTT. This gives the protein CASSPSGTAHQPQHF. The chain uses TRBV9 and TRBJ1-5; D not resolved. The CDR3 is made up of 15 amino acids. In germline, CDR1 is SGDLS, CDR2 YYNGEE. Trimming removed 4 bases at V and 5 bases at J, with 16 bases between.

This clone occurred a few times. This chain joins TRBV9 and TRBJ2-3; TRBD2 matches 11 bases. CDR3 length equals 17 residues. Per the germline V gene, CDR1 is SGDLS and CDR2 is YYNGEE. V was clipped by 0 bases and J by 5 bases; unmatched bases: 8. The DNA of the CDR3 is TGTGCCAGCAGCGTAGTGGGTAGCGGGGGGGCTGGAGATACGCAGTATTTT. Amino acids: CASSVVGSGGAGDTQYF.

This sequence joins TRBV5-6 and TRBJ2-7, with TRBD1 matching over 10 bases. The CDR3 is 14 amino acids. The germline V gene has CDR1 SGHDT and CDR2 YYEEEE. J lost 6 bases, V lost 4 bases, and 7 bases had no gene match. The CDR3 sequence is CASSHGTGAGEQYF. For the CDR3, the DNA is TGTGCCAGCAGCCACGGGACAGGGGCGGGCGAGCAGTACTTC. The entire variable domain, with the rest obtained from reference TRBV5-6 and TRBJ2-7, is as follows: DAGVTQSPTHLIKTRGQQVTLRCSPKSGHDTVSWYQQALGQGPQFIFQYYEEEERQRGNFPDRFSGHQFPNYSSELNVNALLLGDSALYLCASSHGTGAGEQYFGPGTRLTVT.